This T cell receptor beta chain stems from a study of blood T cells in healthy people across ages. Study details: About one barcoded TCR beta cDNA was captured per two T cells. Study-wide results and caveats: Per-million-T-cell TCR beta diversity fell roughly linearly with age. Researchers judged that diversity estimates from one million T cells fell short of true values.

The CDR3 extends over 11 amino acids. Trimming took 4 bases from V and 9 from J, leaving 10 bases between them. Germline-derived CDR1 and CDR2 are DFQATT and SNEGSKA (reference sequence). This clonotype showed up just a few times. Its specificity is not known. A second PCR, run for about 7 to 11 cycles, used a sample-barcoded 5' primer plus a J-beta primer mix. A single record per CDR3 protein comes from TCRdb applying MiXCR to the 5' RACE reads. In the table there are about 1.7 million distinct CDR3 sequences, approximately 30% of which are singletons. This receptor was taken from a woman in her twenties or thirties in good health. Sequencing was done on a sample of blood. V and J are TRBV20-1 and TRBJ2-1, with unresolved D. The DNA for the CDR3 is TGCAGTGCTATAACCCTACGTGAGCAGTTCTTC. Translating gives CSAITLREQFF.